This T cell receptor (beta chain) was recorded in a study of regulatory T cells in long-lasting Graves disease. Both iRepertoire HTBI primers and Arm-PCR of CDR3 regions were used to build the TCR beta libraries. TCRdb ran MiXCR on the multiplex PCR reads and lists one entry per CDR3 protein. The sample records more than 300,000 distinct CDR3 sequences, approximately 25% being singletons. This clonotype has at least ten counts. The antigen remains undetermined. Time point in this sample: persistent/refractory GD, antithyroid drugs over 5 years with positive TRAb. Scientists built the TCR library using RNA that was extracted from PBMCs. A nine-milliliter sample of peripheral blood was drawn into EDTA tubes. Overall study results and limits: Repertoires from persistent disease leaned toward TRBV28, TRBJ1-2 and TRBJ2-5.

The CDR3 runs to 13 residues. Germline CDR1 is ENHRY and CDR2 is SYGVKD. V lost 9 bases to trimming and J lost 2 bases, with 14 bases between them. This specimen was peripheral blood mononuclear cells (PBMCs), taken when the disease was refractory, from a patient treated with antithyroid drugs. The sequence was obtained from a woman aged 40 to 50 with Graves disease. V gene TRBV10-3 combines with J gene TRBJ2-7; D is ambiguous. Here the CDR3 reads CAIRLQETYEQYF. Here the CDR3 DNA reads TGTGCCATACGATTGCAGGAAACCTACGAGCAGTACTTC.